These 26 T cell receptor beta chains share one sample of origin, sequenced in a study of vaccination and CD4 T cells after COVID-19. The Oncomine TCR Beta short-read assay sequenced DNA from cultured CD4+ T cells. TCRdb reprocessed the PCR reads via MiXCR and lists one record per CDR3 protein. The sample shows roughly 16,000 distinct CDR3 sequences, around two fifths of them seen only once. The treatment is: roughly 11-day PBMC culture with coronavirus spike peptide pools or control peptides (ViraFEST assay). Antigens for these TCRs are unknown. The source material was CD4+ T cells from blood, cultured in vitro, sampled after SARS-CoV-2 vaccination. The receptors were gathered from a human donor who had recovered from COVID-19.

This sequence joins TRBV4-1 and TRBJ1-5; possibly TRBD1 for D (5 bases). Trimming cost V 1 base and J 2 bases, with 12 bases left between them. The CDR3 covers 16 residues. Germline V gene sequence: CDR1 MGHRA, CDR2 YSYEKL. The CDR3 spells CASSQVSLGGNQPQHF. The CDR3 coding sequence is TGCGCCAGCAGCCAAGTTTCCCTGGGGGGCAATCAGCCCCAGCATTTT.

The gene calls are TRBV5-8 and TRBJ2-7; 8 bases align to TRBD1. V lost 4 bases to trimming and J lost 3 bases; unmatched junction nucleotides: 12. CDR3 length equals 16 residues. Germline CDR1 reads SGHTS; CDR2 reads YDEGEE. DNA of the CDR3: TGTGCCAGCAGCAATTCAGGGGGCGCTACGGGCTACGAGCAGTACTTC. Its translation: CASSNSGGATGYEQYF.

This clonotype came up a few times. The V and J genes are TRBV28 and TRBJ2-4, with a weak D call TRBD2 (6 bases). The germline V gene has CDR1 MDHEN and CDR2 SYDVKM. Trimming removed 1 base from V and 3 bases from J, with 13 bases in between. The CDR3 is 16 amino acids. The CDR3: CASSLLWAGRKNIQYF. In DNA, the CDR3 is TGTGCCAGCAGTTTATTGTGGGCGGGGCGCAAAAACATTCAGTACTTC.

This clonotype was seen a handful of times. This chain joins TRBV2 and TRBJ2-5; TRBD2 agrees at 7 bases. The junction had 8 bases not matched to a gene; V was cut back by 6 bases and J by 4 bases. CDR1 and CDR2 from the germline V gene are SNHLY and FYNNEI. The CDR3 loop spans 14 amino acids. The CDR3: CASRPTSEIETQYF. DNA for the CDR3: TGTGCCAGCAGGCCCACTAGCGAAATAGAGACCCAGTACTTC.

This rearrangement joins TRBV28 to TRBJ2-3; D call uncertain. The CDR3 has 13 residues. From germline, CDR1 is MDHEN and CDR2 SYDVKM. V was pared by 6 bases and J by 2 bases, with 9 bases between. For the CDR3, the DNA is TGTGCCAGCAGGTCTGTAGCCACAGATACGCAGTATTTT. This gives the protein CASRSVATDTQYF.

The chain uses TRBV20-1 and TRBJ2-5; 11 bases line up with TRBD1. Looked up from germline, CDR1 is DFQATT and CDR2 is SNEGSKA (reference sequence). This CDR3 is built from 14 residues. Germline trimming cut 5 bases from V and 4 bases from J; bases unmatched to any gene: 6. CDR3 region: CSASDRGRGETQYF. CDR3 nucleotide sequence: TGCAGTGCTTCGGACAGGGGGCGGGGAGAGACCCAGTACTTC.

DNA for the CDR3: TGCGCCAGCCGGGACGGTAACTCCTACAATGAGCAGTTCTTC. Protein: CASRDGNSYNEQFF. The chain is built from TRBV10-2 and TRBJ2-1; either TRBD1 or TRBD2 may supply D (5 bases each). Germline CDR1 WSHSY, CDR2 SAAADI. V shed 8 bases and J shed 0 bases, with 11 bases lying between them. This CDR3 is 14 amino acids long.

This clonotype was counted a few times. The genes are TRBV10-3 and TRBJ2-5; a possible D gene is TRBD1 (5 bases). V gave up 10 bases and J gave up 3 bases, with 9 bases separating them. Germline-derived CDR1 and CDR2 are ENHRY and SYGVKD. The CDR3 has 11 amino acids. Here the CDR3 reads CATQVKETQYF. The CDR3 DNA reads TGTGCCACACAGGTCAAAGAGACCCAGTACTTC.

This clonotype was counted between two and nine times. V gene TRBV20-1 combines with J gene TRBJ1-1; D may be TRBD1 (6 bases). Trimming shortened V by 0 bases and J by 4 bases, and 12 bases separated the two germline ends. CDR1 and CDR2 from the germline V gene are DFQATT and SNEGSKA (reference sequence). The CDR3 spans 14 residues. The CDR3 coding sequence is TGCAGTGCTAGAGAAGGAAACAGGGCCACTGAAGCTTTCTTT. This encodes CSAREGNRATEAFF.

This clonotype was seen only a few times. The CDR3 reads CASSKGGSFIGYTF. In DNA form, the CDR3 reads TGTGCCAGCAGTAAAGGGGGCAGTTTTATAGGCTACACCTTC. The chain has TRBV6-1 and TRBJ1-2, with 7 bases aligning to TRBD1. The germline V gene has CDR1 MNHNS and CDR2 SASEGT. The CDR3 runs to 14 residues. V lost 5 bases to trimming and J lost 8 bases; unmatched junction nucleotides: 11.

Only a few counts were recorded for this clonotype. The rearrangement joins TRBV20-1 to TRBJ2-7, with D perhaps matching TRBD2 (6 bases). This CDR3 is 13 amino acids long. V lost 6 bases and J lost 5, with 17 bases in between. Germline V gives CDR1 DFQATT, CDR2 SNEGSKA (reference sequence). The CDR3, as DNA: TGCAGTGCGAGTGCGGGGTCTGGGAACGAGCAGTACTTC. Translation gives CSASAGSGNEQYF.

The chain recombines TRBV5-4 with TRBJ2-3, with D perhaps matching TRBD2 (5 bases). Trimming stripped 5 bases from V and 0 bases from J, with 16 bases between. The length of the CDR3 is 16 residues. The germline gives CDR1 SGHNT, CDR2 YYREEE (reference sequence). CDR3 loop: CASSPTSWTSTDTQYF. In DNA, the CDR3 is TGTGCCAGCAGTCCAACGAGCTGGACTAGCACAGATACGCAGTATTTT.

V is TRBV28 and J is TRBJ2-3; 9 nucleotides match TRBD2. The J segment lost 6 bases and the V segment lost 7 bases, leaving 5 bases of the junction unmatched. Germline V lookup: CDR1 MDHEN, CDR2 SYDVKM. The CDR3 runs 13 residues. The CDR3 sequence is CASKGTSLDTQYF. CDR3 DNA sequence: TGTGCCAGCAAGGGGACTAGCCTTGATACGCAGTATTTT.

The chain employs TRBV7-9 and TRBJ1-2; unclear D gene. The germline V gene has CDR1 SEHNR and CDR2 FQNEAQ (reference sequence). V gave up 5 bases and J gave up 8 bases, with 12 bases separating them. CDR3 length equals 12 residues. CDR3 sequence reads: CASSLTREGYTF. CDR3 nucleotides: TGTGCCAGCAGCCTCACCCGGGAAGGCTACACCTTC.

The chain couples TRBV27 to TRBJ1-5, with a weak D call TRBD1 (6 bases). CDR1 is MNHEY, CDR2 SMNVEV, per germline (reference sequence). V was shortened by 6 bases and J by 7 bases, with 19 bases between the two germline ends. The CDR3 length is 15 residues. The CDR3 loop is CASREEGRGDQPQHF. CDR3 nucleotide sequence: TGTGCCAGCAGGGAAGAGGGCAGGGGTGACCAGCCCCAGCATTTT.

The chain uses TRBV12-3 or TRBV12-4 and TRBJ2-5; 7 nucleotides align to TRBD1. CDR3 length: 15 amino acids. J gave up 5 bases and V 3 bases, and 9 bases lay outside the gene matches. The CDR3 bases are TGTGCCAGCAGTTTTGAAACAGGGGTCCGGGAGACCCAGTACTTC. It yields the protein CASSFETGVRETQYF.

This clonotype qualifies as medium-sized (0.01 to 0.1%). The chain has TRBV19 and TRBJ2-2, with D tentatively TRBD1 or TRBD2 (6 bases each). The germline gives CDR1 LNHDA, CDR2 SQIVND (reference sequence). The CDR3 has 12 residues. V was pared by 7 bases and J by 6 bases, with 9 bases between. In DNA, the CDR3 is TGTGCCAGTATCCGGGGGCCCGGGGAGCTGTTTTTT. This gives the protein CASIRGPGELFF.

Of note for this clonotype: The junction does not match germline at one end; this may be a read error. This chain uses TRBV28 with TRBJ1-2, with TRBD1 matching over 7 bases. From germline, CDR1 is MDHEN and CDR2 SYDVKM. This CDR3 comprises 14 residues. Here the CDR3 DNA reads TGTGCCAGCAGTCTAATGGGACAGCTCTATGGCTACGCCTTC. Amino acid sequence: CASSLMGQLYGYAF.

The V gene is TRBV5-1, the J gene TRBJ2-3; 15 nucleotides agree with TRBD2. Per the germline V gene, CDR1 is SGHRS and CDR2 is YFSETQ. This CDR3 is built from 17 residues. Unmatched junction bases numbered 7, after V lost 4 bases and J lost 4 bases. CDR3 DNA: TGCGCCAGCAGCCCCGGGACTAGCGGGAGGTTGTCAGATACGCAGTATTTT. Encoded protein: CASSPGTSGRLSDTQYF.

This clonotype has only a few counts. The chain links TRBV7-9 to TRBJ1-1; D not resolved. CDR1 is SEHNR and CDR2 is FQNEAQ in the germline V gene (reference sequence). V lost 2 bases and J 3 bases, leaving 10 bases between the germline ends. CDR3 length equals 14 residues. CDR3 DNA: TGTGCCAGCAGCTTATCGATGGAGTACACTGAAGCTTTCTTT. Its protein product is CASSLSMEYTEAFF.

This chain joins TRBV20-1 and TRBJ2-5; D is possibly TRBD1 or TRBD2 (6 bases each). V was clipped by 4 bases and J by 0 bases, with 12 bases between them. This CDR3 has 14 residues. In germline, CDR1 is DFQATT, CDR2 SNEGSKA (reference sequence). CDR3 loop: CSATTRTDQETQYF. The CDR3 nucleotides read TGCAGTGCTACGACTAGGACAGACCAAGAGACCCAGTACTTC.

The CDR3 DNA sequence: TGCGCCAGCAGCCCTGGGCAGCGACAGAGTGAAGCTTTCTTT. It is translated as CASSPGQRQSEAFF. The rearrangement joins TRBV4-1 to TRBJ1-1; TRBD1 is a possible D gene (5 bases). CDR1 and CDR2 from the germline V gene are MGHRA and YSYEKL. The CDR3 has 14 residues. With 4 bases removed from V and 7 bases from J, the gap between germline ends came to 16 bases.

This clonotype was recorded a few times. The chain is built from TRBV7-9 and TRBJ2-3, with D perhaps assigned TRBD1 or TRBD2 (5 bases each). The germline V gene encodes CDR1 SEHNR and CDR2 FQNEAQ (reference sequence). V was clipped by 6 bases and J by 0 bases, with 16 bases between them. CDR3 length equals 16 residues. CDR3 sequence reads: CASSFPGPSSTDTQYF. CDR3 sequence (DNA): TGTGCCAGCAGTTTCCCGGGGCCTTCTAGCACAGATACGCAGTATTTT.

The genes are TRBV20-1 and TRBJ2-4; 8 nucleotides line up with TRBD2. J was trimmed by 6 bases and V by 3 bases; bases with no gene match: 10. The CDR3 runs to 15 residues. Germline V CDR1 and CDR2: DFQATT, SNEGSKA (reference sequence). CDR3 coding DNA: TGCAGTGCTAGCGGGGGGGCGGGTAGCGGAAACATTCAGTACTTC. The encoded protein is CSASGGAGSGNIQYF.

This clonotype occurred a few times. An end of the junction differs from the germline gene, which may be a read error. The chain is built from TRBV28 and TRBJ1-2; D is undetermined. The length of the CDR3 is 12 residues. Germline V gene sequence: CDR1 MDHEN, CDR2 SYDVKM. CDR3 coding DNA: TGTGCCAGCAGTTTACGGAAAACGAGCTACACCTTT. Translated: CASSLRKTSYTF.

The chain carries TRBV10-1 and TRBJ2-5, with 8 positions matching TRBD2. The CDR3 contains 14 residues. The V gene's germline CDR1 is WNHNN and CDR2 SYGVQD (reference sequence). Unmatched junction bases numbered 5, after V lost 4 bases and J lost 4 bases. CDR3 in amino acids: CASSGLAGLETQYF. CDR3 bases: TGCGCCAGCAGTGGTCTAGCGGGTTTAGAGACCCAGTACTTC.